These 14 T cell receptor beta chains were sequenced from one sample in a study of blood T cell repertoires in COVID-19. Measured with immunoSEQ multiplex PCR; TCRdb has only the in-frame clones, and not every one. This repertoire shows about 470,000 clones, 87% found once; its top ten account for about 0.7%. The sequenced sample was PBMCs or T cells enriched from blood (not recorded which). Receptors were obtained from a woman under 30 who had recovered from COVID-19.

The genes are TRBV7-2 and TRBJ1-3; 7 bases are a match to TRBD1. Germline V gene sequence: CDR1 SGHTA, CDR2 FQGNSA. V was clipped by 4 bases and J by 4 bases; unmatched bases: 4. The CDR3 totals 14 residues. CDR3 sequence reads: CASSSTGQGNTIYF. In DNA, the CDR3 is TGTGCCAGCAGCTCGACGGGACAGGGAAACACCATATATTTT.

This chain connects TRBV19 to TRBJ1-6; D is unclear. The CDR3 consists of 13 residues. Germline V gene data show CDR1 as LNHDA and CDR2 as SQIVND (reference sequence). With 7 bases removed from V and 8 bases from J, the gap between germline ends came to 12 bases. The CDR3 spells CASKEGSDSPLHF. The CDR3 DNA reads TGTGCCAGTAAAGAGGGAAGCGATTCACCCCTCCACTTT.

The chain couples TRBV18 to TRBJ2-3; TRBD2 is a possible D gene (6 bases). V gave up 2 bases and J gave up 6 bases, with 9 bases separating them. The CDR3 extends over 13 amino acids. Germline loops: CDR1 KGHSH, CDR2 LQKENI. The CDR3 reads CASSPGGRDTQYF. The DNA of the CDR3 is TGTGCCAGCTCACCAGGAGGGAGGGATACGCAGTATTTT.

The V gene is TRBV5-5, the J gene TRBJ2-2; possible D gene TRBD1, 5 bases. Trimming left V 2 bases short and J 0 bases short, with 8 bases between. This CDR3 is 15 amino acids long. Germline loops: CDR1 SGHKS, CDR2 YYEKEE (reference sequence). The CDR3 loop is CASSLAGPNTGELFF. The DNA for the CDR3 is TGTGCCAGCAGCTTAGCAGGGCCGAACACCGGGGAGCTGTTTTTT.

This clone was detected only a few times. The genes are TRBV3-1 (or the pseudogene TRBV3-2) and TRBJ1-5; weak D call: TRBD1 (5 bases). Between the trimmed V and J ends, which lost 0 bases and 0 bases, there was a span of 12 bases. This CDR3 spans 17 amino acids. CDR1 is LGHDT and CDR2 is YNNKEL in the germline V gene (reference sequence). CDR3 DNA sequence: TGTGCCAGCAGCCAAGATAATGGGGGGTATAGCAATCAGCCCCAGCATTTT. Protein sequence: CASSQDNGGYSNQPQHF.

This chain uses TRBV29-1 with TRBJ1-5; TRBD1 matches 7 bases. The CDR3 is 13 amino acids. CDR1 and CDR2 (germline): SQVTM, ANQGSEA. V lost 4 bases and J lost 3; bases outside the gene matches: 3. Here the CDR3 DNA reads TGCAGCGTTGGAGGGGGCCCCAATCAGCCCCAGCATTTT. It is translated as CSVGGGPNQPQHF.

This clone was seen a single time. The rearrangement uses TRBV9 and TRBJ2-3, with 10 bases fitting TRBD2. Germline V CDR1 and CDR2: SGDLS, YYNGEE. V was pared by 9 bases and J by 3 bases, with 13 bases of the junction left unmatched. The length of the CDR3 is 16 residues. CDR3 amino acids: CATASGSGGATDTQYF. In nucleotides, the CDR3 is TGTGCCACCGCCTCCGGGAGCGGGGGGGCAACAGATACGCAGTATTTT.

This clone was detected ten times or more. This sequence joins TRBV18 and TRBJ2-7; TRBD2 agrees at 7 bases. The germline V gene encodes CDR1 KGHSH and CDR2 LQKENI. V trimming: 5 bases; J trimming: 1 base; junction bases outside the gene matches: 2. The CDR3 sequence is 13 residues long. The CDR3 spells CASSAGGSYEQYF. In DNA form, the CDR3 reads TGTGCCAGCTCAGCCGGGGGGTCCTACGAGCAGTACTTC.

The genes are TRBV6-2 or TRBV6-3 and TRBJ1-1, with 10 bases that match TRBD1. This CDR3 region has 14 residues. Germline V gene lookup returns CDR1 MNHEY and CDR2 SVGEGT. Trimming at V came to 6 bases and at J to 8 bases, leaving 9 bases not matched to a gene. The CDR3 coding sequence is TGTGCCAGCAGCCGACACCCGGGACAGGGGGAAGCTTTCTTT. The encoded protein is CASSRHPGQGEAFF.

This clone was counted once. V gene TRBV27 combines with J gene TRBJ2-7; TRBD2 matches at 8 bases. This CDR3 is built from 11 residues. With 8 bases clipped from V and 5 bases from J, the junction kept 2 bases outside the gene matches. Germline-derived CDR1 and CDR2 are MNHEY and SMNVEV (reference sequence). CDR3 DNA sequence: TGTGCCAGCGCCGGGGGGGACGAGCAGTACTTC. Residues: CASAGGDEQYF.

The genes are TRBV7-7 and TRBJ2-1; the match to TRBD2 covers 9 bases. Germline V gene data show CDR1 as SSHAT and CDR2 as FNYEAQ (reference sequence). The CDR3 length is 13 residues. CDR3 loop: CASGSGVYNEQFF. DNA for the CDR3: TGTGCTAGCGGGAGCGGGGTCTACAATGAGCAGTTCTTC.

Only one count was recorded for this clone. This chain joins TRBV5-6 and TRBJ2-5; D might be TRBD1 (5 bases). The CDR3 is 14 residues long. Germline loops: CDR1 SGHDT, CDR2 YYEEEE. V was trimmed by 0 bases and J by 5 bases, leaving 11 bases between them. The CDR3 is CASSLGTSPETQYF. The CDR3 DNA follows: TGTGCCAGCAGCTTGGGGACAAGTCCCGAGACCCAGTACTTC.

This chain joins TRBV2 and TRBJ1-3; D unresolved. CDR1 SNHLY and CDR2 FYNNEI come from the germline V gene. The V and J ends lost 4 bases and 0 bases respectively, with 10 bases between them. This CDR3 is built from 15 residues. The CDR3 is CASSAQAISGNTIYF. The DNA for the CDR3 is TGTGCCAGCAGTGCCCAGGCTATCTCTGGAAACACCATATATTTT.

The V gene is TRBV15, the J gene TRBJ2-1; D unresolved. Germline assignment: CDR1 LNHNV and CDR2 YYDKDF (reference sequence). CDR3 length: 13 residues. V was clipped by 0 bases and J by 4 bases, with 4 bases between them. CDR3 sequence: CATSRERYNEQFF. CDR3 DNA sequence: TGTGCCACCAGCAGAGAGCGGTACAATGAGCAGTTCTTC.